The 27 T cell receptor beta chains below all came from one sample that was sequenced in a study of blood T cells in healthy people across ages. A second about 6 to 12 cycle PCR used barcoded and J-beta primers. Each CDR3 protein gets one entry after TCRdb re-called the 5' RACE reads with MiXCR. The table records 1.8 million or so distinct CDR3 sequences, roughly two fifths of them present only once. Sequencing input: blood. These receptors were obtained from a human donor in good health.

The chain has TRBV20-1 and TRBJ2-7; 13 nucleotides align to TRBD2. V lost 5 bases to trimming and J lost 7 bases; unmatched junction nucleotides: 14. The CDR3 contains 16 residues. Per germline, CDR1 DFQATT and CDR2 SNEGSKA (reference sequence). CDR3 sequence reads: CSAGRLAGGAYNEQYF. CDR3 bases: TGCAGTGCTGGACGACTAGCGGGGGGCGCCTACAATGAGCAGTACTTC.

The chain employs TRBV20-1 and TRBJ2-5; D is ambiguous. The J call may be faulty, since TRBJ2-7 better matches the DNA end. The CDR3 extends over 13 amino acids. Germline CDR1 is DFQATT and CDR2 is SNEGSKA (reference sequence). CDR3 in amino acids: CSARDLRQYEQYF. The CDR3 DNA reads TGCAGTGCTAGAGATCTCAGGCAGTACGAGCAGTACTTC.

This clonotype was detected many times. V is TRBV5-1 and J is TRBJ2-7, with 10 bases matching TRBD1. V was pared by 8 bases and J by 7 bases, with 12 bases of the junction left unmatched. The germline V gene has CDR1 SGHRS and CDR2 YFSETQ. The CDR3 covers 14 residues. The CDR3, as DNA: TGCGCCAGTTACCGGGGACAGGGGAAGGATGAGCAGTACTTC. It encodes CASYRGQGKDEQYF.

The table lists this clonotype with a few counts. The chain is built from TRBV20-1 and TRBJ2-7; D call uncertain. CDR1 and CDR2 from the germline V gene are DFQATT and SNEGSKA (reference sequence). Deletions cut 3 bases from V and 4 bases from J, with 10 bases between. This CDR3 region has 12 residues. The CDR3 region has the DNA TGCAGTGCTAGCCGCGGTTGGTACGAGCAGTACTTC. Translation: CSASRGWYEQYF.

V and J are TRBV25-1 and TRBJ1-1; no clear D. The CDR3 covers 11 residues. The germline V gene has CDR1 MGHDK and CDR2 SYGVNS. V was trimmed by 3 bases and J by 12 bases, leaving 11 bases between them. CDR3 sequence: CASSEGMLSFF. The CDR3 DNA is TGTGCCAGCAGTGAGGGAATGTTATCTTTCTTT.

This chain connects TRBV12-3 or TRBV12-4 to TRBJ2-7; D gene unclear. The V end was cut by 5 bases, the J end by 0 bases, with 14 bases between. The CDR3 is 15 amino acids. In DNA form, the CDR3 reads TGTGCCAGCAGTCGAGGACCGGAGAGCTCCTACGAGCAGTACTTC. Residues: CASSRGPESSYEQYF.

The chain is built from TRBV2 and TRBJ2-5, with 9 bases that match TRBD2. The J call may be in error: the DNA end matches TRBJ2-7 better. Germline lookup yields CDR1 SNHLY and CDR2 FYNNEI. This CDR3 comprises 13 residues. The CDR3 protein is CASRTSAIYEQYF. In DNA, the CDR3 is TGTGCCAGCCGGACTAGCGCTATCTACGAGCAGTACTTC.

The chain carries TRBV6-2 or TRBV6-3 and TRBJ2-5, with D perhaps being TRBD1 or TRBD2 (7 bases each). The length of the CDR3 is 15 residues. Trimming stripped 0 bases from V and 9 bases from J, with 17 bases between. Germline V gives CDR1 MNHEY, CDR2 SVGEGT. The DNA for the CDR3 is TGTGCCAGCAGTTACTCCCAGGGGGGACGGGAGGCCCAGTACTTC. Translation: CASSYSQGGREAQYF.

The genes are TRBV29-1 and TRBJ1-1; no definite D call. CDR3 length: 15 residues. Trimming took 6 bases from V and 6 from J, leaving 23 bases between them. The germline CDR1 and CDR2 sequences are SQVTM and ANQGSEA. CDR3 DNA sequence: TGCAGCGTGCGGGATGATTTGACGCTTCTCCCTGAAGCTTTCTTT. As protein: CSVRDDLTLLPEAFF.

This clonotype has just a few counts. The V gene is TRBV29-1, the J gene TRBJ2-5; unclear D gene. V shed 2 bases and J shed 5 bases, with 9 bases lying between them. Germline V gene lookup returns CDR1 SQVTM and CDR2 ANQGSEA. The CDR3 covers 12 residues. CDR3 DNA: TGCAGCGTTGAAAGCCGGCGGGAGACCCAGTACTTC. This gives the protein CSVESRRETQYF. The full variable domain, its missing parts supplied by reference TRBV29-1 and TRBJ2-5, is SAVISQKPSRDICQRGTSLTIQCQVDSQVTMMFWYRQQPGQSLTLIATANQGSEATYESGFVIDKFPISRPNLTFSTLTVSNMSPEDSSIYLCSVESRRETQYFGPGTRLLVL.

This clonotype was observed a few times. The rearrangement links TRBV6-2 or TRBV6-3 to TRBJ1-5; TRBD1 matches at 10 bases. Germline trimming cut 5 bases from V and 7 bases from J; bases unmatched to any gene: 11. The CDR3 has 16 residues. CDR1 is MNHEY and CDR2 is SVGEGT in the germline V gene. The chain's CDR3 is CASSPRTGGGDQPQHF. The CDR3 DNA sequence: TGTGCCAGCAGTCCTCGGACAGGGGGAGGGGACCAGCCCCAGCATTTT.

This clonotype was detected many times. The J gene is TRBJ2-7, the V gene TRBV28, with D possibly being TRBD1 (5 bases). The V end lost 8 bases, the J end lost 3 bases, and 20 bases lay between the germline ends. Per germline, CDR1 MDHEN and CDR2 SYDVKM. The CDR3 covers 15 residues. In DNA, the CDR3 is TGTGCCAGCCATCTGGGTGGAGACAGCTACTACGAGCAGTACTTC. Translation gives CASHLGGDSYYEQYF.

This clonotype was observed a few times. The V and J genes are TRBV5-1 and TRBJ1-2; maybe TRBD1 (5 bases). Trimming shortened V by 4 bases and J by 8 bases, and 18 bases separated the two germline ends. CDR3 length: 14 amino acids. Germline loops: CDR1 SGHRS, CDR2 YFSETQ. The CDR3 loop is CASSRIQDHTGYTF. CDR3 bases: TGCGCCAGCAGCCGAATACAGGACCACACGGGCTACACCTTC.

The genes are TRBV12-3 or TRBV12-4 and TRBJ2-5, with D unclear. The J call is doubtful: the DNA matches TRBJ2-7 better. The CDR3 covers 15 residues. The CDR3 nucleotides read TGTGCCAGCAGTTTCGTCGCGGCAAGTCTGGGCGAGCAGTACTTC. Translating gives CASSFVAASLGEQYF.

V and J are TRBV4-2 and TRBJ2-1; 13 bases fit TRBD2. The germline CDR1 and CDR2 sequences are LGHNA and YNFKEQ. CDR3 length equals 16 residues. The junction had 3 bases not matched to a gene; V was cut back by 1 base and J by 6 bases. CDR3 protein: CASSQGLAGGTNEQFF. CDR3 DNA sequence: TGTGCCAGCAGCCAAGGACTAGCGGGGGGCACCAATGAGCAGTTCTTC.

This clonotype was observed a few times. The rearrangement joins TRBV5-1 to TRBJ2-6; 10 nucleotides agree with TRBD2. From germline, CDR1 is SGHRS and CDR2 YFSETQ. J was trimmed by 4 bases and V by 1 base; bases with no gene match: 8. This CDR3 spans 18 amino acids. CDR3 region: CASSLRTSGGSGANVLTF. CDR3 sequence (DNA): TGCGCCAGCAGCTTGAGGACTAGCGGTGGGTCGGGGGCCAACGTCCTGACTTTC.

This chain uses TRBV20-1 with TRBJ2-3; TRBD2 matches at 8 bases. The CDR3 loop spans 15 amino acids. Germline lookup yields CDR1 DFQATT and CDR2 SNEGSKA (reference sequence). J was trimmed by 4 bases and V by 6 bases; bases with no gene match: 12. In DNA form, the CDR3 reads TGCAGTGCAGAGGATCGTACTAGCGGCGCAGATACGCAGTATTTT. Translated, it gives CSAEDRTSGADTQYF.

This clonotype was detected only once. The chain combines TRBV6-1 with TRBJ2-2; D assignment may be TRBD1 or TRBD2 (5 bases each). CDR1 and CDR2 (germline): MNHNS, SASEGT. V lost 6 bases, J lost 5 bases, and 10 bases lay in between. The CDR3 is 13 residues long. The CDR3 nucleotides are TGTGCCAGCAGACCTGGGACGACCGGGGAGCTGTTTTTT. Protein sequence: CASRPGTTGELFF.

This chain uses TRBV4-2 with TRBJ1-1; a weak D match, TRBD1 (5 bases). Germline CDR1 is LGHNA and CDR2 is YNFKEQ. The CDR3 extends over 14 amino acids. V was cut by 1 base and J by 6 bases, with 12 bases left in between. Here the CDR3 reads CASSQGDRRPEAFF. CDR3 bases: TGTGCCAGCAGCCAAGGGGACCGGAGGCCTGAAGCTTTCTTT.

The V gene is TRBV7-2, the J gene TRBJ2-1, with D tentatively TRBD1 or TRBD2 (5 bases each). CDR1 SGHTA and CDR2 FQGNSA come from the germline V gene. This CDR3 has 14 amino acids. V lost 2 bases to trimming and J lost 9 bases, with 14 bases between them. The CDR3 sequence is CASSLSGPRGEQFF. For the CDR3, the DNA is TGTGCCAGCAGCTTATCGGGGCCTCGGGGTGAGCAGTTCTTC.

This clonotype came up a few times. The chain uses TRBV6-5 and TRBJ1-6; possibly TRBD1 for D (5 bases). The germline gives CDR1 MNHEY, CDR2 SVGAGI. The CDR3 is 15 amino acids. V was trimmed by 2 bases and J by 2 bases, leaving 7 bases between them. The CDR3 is CASSYGGPYNSPLHF. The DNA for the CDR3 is TGTGCCAGCAGTTACGGGGGACCCTATAATTCACCCCTCCACTTT.

The CDR3 sequence: CASSLNRGGEPQHF. CDR3 DNA: TGTGCCAGCAGCTTAAACAGGGGCGGTGAGCCCCAGCATTTT. V and J are TRBV7-2 and TRBJ1-5; TRBD1 aligns across 7 bases. The CDR3 runs to 14 residues. CDR1 and CDR2 from the germline V gene are SGHTA and FQGNSA. J was trimmed by 8 bases and V by 2 bases; bases with no gene match: 6.

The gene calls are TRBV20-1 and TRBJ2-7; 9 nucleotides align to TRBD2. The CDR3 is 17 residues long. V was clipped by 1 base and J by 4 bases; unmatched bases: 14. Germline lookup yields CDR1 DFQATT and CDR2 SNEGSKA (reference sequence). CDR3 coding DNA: TGCAGTGCTAGAGCCCTGACTTCGCGGGGGGGCTGGTACGAGCAGTACTTC. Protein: CSARALTSRGGWYEQYF.

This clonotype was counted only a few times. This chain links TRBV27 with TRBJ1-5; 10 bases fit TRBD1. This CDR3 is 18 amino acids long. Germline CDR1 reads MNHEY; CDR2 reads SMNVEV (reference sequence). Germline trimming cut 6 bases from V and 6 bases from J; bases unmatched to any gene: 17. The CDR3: CASSPRYAGTGEGQPQHF. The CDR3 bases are TGTGCCAGCAGCCCCCGTTACGCCGGGACAGGGGAGGGTCAGCCCCAGCATTTT.

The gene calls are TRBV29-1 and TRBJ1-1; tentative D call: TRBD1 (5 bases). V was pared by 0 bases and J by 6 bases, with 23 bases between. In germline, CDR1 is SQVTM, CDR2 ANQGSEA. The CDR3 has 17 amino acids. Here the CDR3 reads CSVEDRFRQGPGPEAFF. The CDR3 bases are TGCAGCGTTGAAGATCGATTCCGCCAGGGTCCAGGGCCTGAAGCTTTCTTT.

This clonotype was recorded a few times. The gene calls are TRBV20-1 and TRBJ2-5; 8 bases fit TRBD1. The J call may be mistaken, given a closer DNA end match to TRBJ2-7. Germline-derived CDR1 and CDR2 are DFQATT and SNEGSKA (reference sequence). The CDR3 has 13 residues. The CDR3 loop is CSAPRGQGGEQYF. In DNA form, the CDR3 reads TGCAGTGCTCCTAGAGGACAGGGTGGCGAGCAGTACTTC.

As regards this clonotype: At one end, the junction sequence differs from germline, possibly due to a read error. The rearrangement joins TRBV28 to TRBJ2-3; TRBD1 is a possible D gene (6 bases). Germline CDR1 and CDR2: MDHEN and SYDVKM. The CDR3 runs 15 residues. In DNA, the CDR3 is TGTGCCGGCAGTTCTGCAGGGGTCCTGACAGATACGCAGTATTTT. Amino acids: CAGSSAGVLTDTQYF.